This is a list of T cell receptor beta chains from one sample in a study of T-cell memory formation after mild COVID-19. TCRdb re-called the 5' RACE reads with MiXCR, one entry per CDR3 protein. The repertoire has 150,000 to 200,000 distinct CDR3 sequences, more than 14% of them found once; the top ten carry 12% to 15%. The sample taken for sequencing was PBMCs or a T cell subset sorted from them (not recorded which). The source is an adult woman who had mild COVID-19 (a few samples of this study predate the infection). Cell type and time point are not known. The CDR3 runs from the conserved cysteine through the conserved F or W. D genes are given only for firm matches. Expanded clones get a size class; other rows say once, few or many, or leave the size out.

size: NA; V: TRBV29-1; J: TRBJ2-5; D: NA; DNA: TGCAGCGTTGATGATCGTGGGGAGACCCAGTACTTC; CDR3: CSVDDRGETQYF
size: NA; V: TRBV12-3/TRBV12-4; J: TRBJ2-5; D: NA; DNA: TGTGCCAGCAGAGGGACCGGGACCCAGTACTTC; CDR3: CASRGTGTQYF
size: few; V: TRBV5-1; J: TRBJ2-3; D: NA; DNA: TGCGCCAGCAGCTTAACTAGCCAAGGCGTGGATACGCAGTATTTT; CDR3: CASSLTSQGVDTQYF
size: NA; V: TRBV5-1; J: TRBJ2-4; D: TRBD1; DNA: TGCGCCAGCAGCTTGGCCGGGGACAGGGGGCTCCCCCTGCGGAACATTCAGTACTTC; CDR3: CASSLAGDRGLPLRNIQYF
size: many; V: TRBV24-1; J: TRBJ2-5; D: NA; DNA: TGTGCCACCAGTGATTTAATCGGTGATCAAGAGACCCAGTACTTC; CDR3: CATSDLIGDQETQYF
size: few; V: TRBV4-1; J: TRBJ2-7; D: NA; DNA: TGCGCCAGCAGCCCCGGGACTTTTCGATCCTACGAGCAGTACTTC; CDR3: CASSPGTFRSYEQYF
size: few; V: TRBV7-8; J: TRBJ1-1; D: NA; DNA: TGTGCCAGCAGCTTAGAGCAGGGGCGGACTGAAGCTTTCTTT; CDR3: CASSLEQGRTEAFF
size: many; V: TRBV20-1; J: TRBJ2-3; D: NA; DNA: TGCAGTGCTAGCAACAGGAGAGATACGCAGTATTTT; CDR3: CSASNRRDTQYF
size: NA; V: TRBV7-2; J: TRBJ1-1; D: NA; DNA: TGTGCCAGCAGCCCCGTCGGGGGGCGCCCAACTGAAGCTTTCTTT; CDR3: CASSPVGGRPTEAFF
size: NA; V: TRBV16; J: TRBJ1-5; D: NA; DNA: TGTGCCAGCAGCCGCGGGGGGGCTGGCAATCAGCCCCAGCATTTT; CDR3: CASSRGGAGNQPQHF
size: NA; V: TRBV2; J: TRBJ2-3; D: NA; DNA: TGTGCCAGCAGAGCTAGCTTGGGTGCAGATACGCAGTATTTT; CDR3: CASRASLGADTQYF
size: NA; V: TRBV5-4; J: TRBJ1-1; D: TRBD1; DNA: TGTGCCAGCAGCCTGCCCGGACAGGTTCGAGCGAACACTGAAGCTTTCTTT; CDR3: CASSLPGQVRANTEAFF
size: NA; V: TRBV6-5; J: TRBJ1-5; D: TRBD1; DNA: TGTGCCAGCAGTTGGACAGGAAATCAGCCCCAGCATTTT; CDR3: CASSWTGNQPQHF
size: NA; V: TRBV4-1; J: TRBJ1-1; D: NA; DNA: TGCGCCAGCGCCCGGGGGGAACACACTGAAGCTTTCTTT; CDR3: CASARGEHTEAFF
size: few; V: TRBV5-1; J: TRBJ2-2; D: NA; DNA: TGCGCCAGCAGCTTAGCCAGGGTCACCGGGGAGCTGTTTTTT; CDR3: CASSLARVTGELFF
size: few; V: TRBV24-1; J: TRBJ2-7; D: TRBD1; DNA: TGTGCCACCAGTGAGTCCGGGACAGGGGAGTACGAGCAGTACTTC; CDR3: CATSESGTGEYEQYF